Below, 28 T cell receptor beta chains from the same sample are listed, as sequenced in a study of T cells after yellow fever vaccination. From the 5' RACE reads, TCRdb called clonotypes with MiXCR, one entry per CDR3 protein. This table holds about 320,000 distinct CDR3 sequences, approximately 13% found once. This material consisted of CD4+ T cells sorted from PBMCs, taken 15 days after the yellow fever booster vaccination. The source of these receptors is a man between 18 and 35 years old who received the YFV17D yellow fever vaccine.

V is TRBV7-2 and J is TRBJ2-5; D is perhaps TRBD1 (5 bases). The length of the CDR3 is 15 residues. V was clipped by 2 bases and J by 1 base, with 11 bases between them. Germline assignment: CDR1 SGHTA and CDR2 FQGNSA. The DNA for the CDR3 is TGTGCCAGCAGCTTAAACCAGGGTTTCCAAGAGACCCAGTACTTC. This translates into CASSLNQGFQETQYF.

This clonotype has a handful of counts. This chain joins TRBV27 and TRBJ1-1; D unresolved. The V end lost 5 bases, the J end lost 3 bases, and 19 bases lay between the germline ends. Germline assignment: CDR1 MNHEY and CDR2 SMNVEV (reference sequence). The CDR3 is 16 amino acids. CDR3 amino acids: CASSLFLLDGDTEAFF. The CDR3 nucleotides read TGTGCCAGCAGTCTTTTCCTCTTAGACGGGGACACTGAAGCTTTCTTT.

V and J are TRBV5-5 and TRBJ1-2, with D tentatively TRBD1 (5 bases). The CDR3 has 14 residues. In germline, CDR1 is SGHKS, CDR2 YYEKEE (reference sequence). Between the trimmed V and J ends, which lost 3 bases and 2 bases, there was a span of 11 bases. The CDR3 protein is CASSYGGTNYGYTF. The CDR3 nucleotides read TGTGCCAGCAGCTACGGGGGAACCAACTATGGCTACACCTTC.

This clonotype came up a few times. The genes are TRBV3-1 and TRBJ1-1; perhaps TRBD1 as D (5 bases). The CDR3 covers 15 residues. The V gene's germline CDR1 is LGHDT and CDR2 YNNKEL (reference sequence). With 4 bases removed from V and 1 base from J, the gap between germline ends came to 13 bases. CDR3 amino acids: CASSPSGLRNTEAFF. As DNA, the CDR3 is TGTGCCAGCAGCCCTTCGGGACTCAGGAACACTGAAGCTTTCTTT.

The rearrangement uses TRBV5-1 and TRBJ2-2; D call uncertain. With 2 bases removed from V and 7 bases from J, the gap between germline ends came to 6 bases. Germline lookup yields CDR1 SGHRS and CDR2 YFSETQ. The CDR3 is made up of 12 amino acids. CDR3 protein: CASSFLDGELFF. In DNA, the CDR3 is TGCGCCAGCAGCTTTCTCGACGGGGAGCTGTTTTTT.

This clonotype was observed many times. The V gene is TRBV5-1, the J gene TRBJ2-6; D ambiguous. This CDR3 contains 15 residues. CDR1 and CDR2 (germline): SGHRS, YFSETQ. V lost 3 bases and J lost 0, with 7 bases in between. CDR3 nucleotide sequence: TGCGCCAGCAGCTCAGAAAACTCTGGGGCCAACGTCCTGACTTTC. This sequence encodes CASSSENSGANVLTF. Drawing the rest from reference TRBV5-1 and TRBJ2-6, the complete variable domain is KAGVTQTPRYLIKTRGQQVTLSCSPISGHRSVSWYQQTPGQGLQFLFEYFSETQRNKGNFPGRFSGRQFSNSRSEMNVSTLELGDSALYLCASSSENSGANVLTFGAGSRLTVL.

This clonotype was recorded many times. This sequence joins TRBV5-1 and TRBJ1-2, with TRBD1 identical over 7 bases. There are 13 residues in the CDR3. V dropped 5 bases and J dropped 4; count of bases not matched to a gene: 5. Germline CDR1 and CDR2: SGHRS and YFSETQ. The CDR3 sequence: CASRPEGAYGYTF. CDR3 nucleotide sequence: TGCGCCAGCAGACCCGAGGGGGCCTATGGCTACACCTTC. Full variable domain (missing parts from reference TRBV5-1 and TRBJ1-2): KAGVTQTPRYLIKTRGQQVTLSCSPISGHRSVSWYQQTPGQGLQFLFEYFSETQRNKGNFPGRFSGRQFSNSRSEMNVSTLELGDSALYLCASRPEGAYGYTFGSGTRLTVV.

The chain employs TRBV20-1 and TRBJ2-2; 11 nucleotides line up with TRBD2. This CDR3 has 15 amino acids. Trimming cost V 4 bases and J 7 bases; bases outside gene matches: 8. Germline CDR1 is DFQATT and CDR2 is SNEGSKA (reference sequence). Written as DNA, the CDR3 is TGCAGTGCTATTAATAGCGGGGGGGCCTTCGGGGAGCTGTTTTTT. It codes for CSAINSGGAFGELFF.

In its sample, this clonotype was seen a few times. This rearrangement joins TRBV9 to TRBJ1-4; TRBD1 might be the D (6 bases). Between the trimmed V and J ends, which lost 7 bases and 5 bases, there was a span of 9 bases. This CDR3 spans 12 amino acids. CDR1 and CDR2 from the germline V gene are SGDLS and YYNGEE. CDR3 loop: CASGQINEKLFF. The CDR3 coding sequence is TGTGCCAGCGGACAGATCAATGAAAAACTGTTTTTT.

This clonotype was found a few times. V usage is TRBV7-2 and J usage is TRBJ2-3, with a tentative D call TRBD1 (6 bases). CDR3 length equals 14 residues. Germline V CDR1 and CDR2: SGHTA, FQGNSA. V was pared by 3 bases and J by 2 bases, with 9 bases between. This chain's CDR3 is CASSFGGTTDTQYF. The CDR3 coding sequence is TGTGCCAGCAGCTTTGGGGGCACCACAGATACGCAGTATTTT.

In this sample, this clonotype turned up a few times. The chain recombines TRBV6-5 with TRBJ2-5, with TRBD1 matching over 7 bases. Germline V gene lookup returns CDR1 MNHEY and CDR2 SVGAGI. With 1 base clipped from V and 4 bases from J, the junction kept 6 bases outside the gene matches. The CDR3 covers 15 residues. The CDR3 DNA follows: TGTGCCAGCAGTTACTATAGACAGGGCCGAGAGACCCAGTACTTC. Its translation is CASSYYRQGRETQYF.

This clonotype was counted at least ten times. The chain couples TRBV6-6 to TRBJ2-5, with D possibly called TRBD1 or TRBD2 (6 bases each). The CDR3 extends over 15 amino acids. Germline V gene lookup returns CDR1 MNHNY and CDR2 SVGAGI (reference sequence). V dropped 7 bases and J dropped 1 base, with 16 bases sitting between them. For the CDR3, the DNA is TGTGCCAGCACCATGTCTCGGGGGCCCCAAGAGACCCAGTACTTC. Amino acid sequence: CASTMSRGPQETQYF.

The chain links TRBV2 to TRBJ2-4, with D possibly TRBD2 on 6 matching bases. The CDR3 covers 14 residues. Trimming left V 7 bases short and J 1 base short, with 11 bases between. CDR1 and CDR2 (germline): SNHLY, FYNNEI. Written as DNA, the CDR3 is TGTGCCAGCATGGGTGGGGGGGCCAAAAACATTCAGTACTTC. This sequence encodes CASMGGGAKNIQYF. The full variable domain, completed using reference TRBV2 and TRBJ2-4, is EPEVTQTPSHQVTQMGQEVILRCVPISNHLYFYWYRQILGQKVEFLVSFYNNEISEKSEIFDDQFSVERPDGSNFTLKIRSTKLEDSAMYFCASMGGGAKNIQYFGAGTRLSVL.

For this clonotype: A much larger clone lies one base from this, so it may be a read error. V usage is TRBV6-2 or TRBV6-3 and J usage is TRBJ2-3, with TRBD2 identical over 8 bases. In germline, CDR1 is MNHEY, CDR2 SVGEGT. CDR3 length: 14 residues. Trimming removed 9 bases from V and 8 bases from J; junction bases left unmatched: 13. The CDR3: CARSPGTRSSTQYF. In DNA form, the CDR3 reads TGTGCCAGAAGCCCCGGGACTAGGTCTTCTACGCAGTATTTT.

The table lists this clonotype with many counts. The chain links TRBV7-9 to TRBJ2-1; 10 nucleotides align to TRBD2. V dropped 1 base and J dropped 10; count of bases not matched to a gene: 7. Looked up from germline, CDR1 is SEHNR and CDR2 is FQNEAQ (reference sequence). This CDR3 spans 15 amino acids. This CDR3 reads CASSLVAGGLEEQFF. CDR3 nucleotide sequence: TGTGCCAGCAGCTTAGTAGCGGGGGGCCTTGAGGAGCAGTTCTTC.

This clonotype was picked up many times. This chain joins TRBV7-9 and TRBJ1-4; possible D gene TRBD1, 6 bases. The CDR3 spans 18 residues. Germline CDR1 and CDR2: SEHNR and FQNEAQ (reference sequence). Trimming left V 1 base short and J 0 bases short, with 15 bases between. CDR3 sequence reads: CASSLVGHPSATNEKLFF. DNA for the CDR3: TGTGCCAGCAGCTTAGTGGGACACCCTTCTGCAACTAATGAAAAACTGTTTTTT.

V gene TRBV11-3 combines with J gene TRBJ2-1, with TRBD1 as a possible D gene (5 bases). CDR1 SGHNT and CDR2 YENEEA come from the germline V gene. The V gene lost 2 bases and the J gene lost 8 bases, with 16 bases spanning the gap. CDR3 length: 15 amino acids. The CDR3 protein is CASSLRGRAVDEQFF. The DNA of the CDR3 is TGTGCCAGCAGCTTAAGGGGCCGGGCAGTCGATGAGCAGTTCTTC.

This clonotype has just a few counts. V is TRBV20-1 and J is TRBJ2-5; 8 bases fit TRBD2. After removal of 6 bases from V and 5 bases from J, the junction contained 11 bases not matched to a gene. In germline, CDR1 is DFQATT, CDR2 SNEGSKA (reference sequence). The CDR3 has 14 amino acids. The CDR3 spells CSANPGGGQETQYF. Written as DNA, the CDR3 is TGCAGTGCAAACCCCGGGGGGGGCCAGGAGACCCAGTACTTC.

This clonotype occurred many times. J is TRBJ2-3 and V is TRBV4-3; no definite D call. The CDR3 is 15 residues long. CDR1 and CDR2 (germline): LGHNA, YSLEER. The V and J ends lost 0 bases and 2 bases respectively, with 9 bases between them. Here the CDR3 reads CASSQDREATDTQYF. The CDR3 DNA sequence: TGCGCCAGCAGCCAAGATCGAGAAGCCACAGATACGCAGTATTTT.

There are a few counts of this clonotype. This chain connects TRBV7-3 to TRBJ2-7; tentative D call: TRBD2 (5 bases). The CDR3 is 16 amino acids. Germline CDR1 SGHTA, CDR2 FQGTGA. Trimming removed 1 base from V and 1 base from J, with 14 bases in between. The CDR3 sequence is CASSLRSGGHSYEQYF. CDR3 DNA sequence: TGTGCCAGCAGCTTAAGGTCCGGAGGCCATTCCTACGAGCAGTACTTC.

This sequence joins TRBV15 and TRBJ2-5; possibly TRBD1 for D (6 bases). Germline CDR1 LNHNV, CDR2 YYDKDF (reference sequence). V lost 11 bases, J lost 1 base, and 17 bases lay in between. This CDR3 region has 14 residues. The CDR3 DNA reads TGTGCCCCGACGACCCGACAGGCCCAAGAGACCCAGTACTTC. Translation: CAPTTRQAQETQYF.

This clonotype was recorded many times. The rearrangement uses TRBV7-3 and TRBJ2-5; TRBD1 matches at 8 bases. V shed 5 bases, J shed 4 bases, and the junction held 3 bases outside the gene matches. The CDR3 extends over 13 amino acids. Germline lookup yields CDR1 SGHTA and CDR2 FQGTGA. CDR3 DNA: TGTGCCAGCAGCCCTACAGGGGGAGAGACCCAGTACTTC. It is translated as CASSPTGGETQYF. The variable domain in full, with the rest retrieved from reference TRBV7-3 and TRBJ2-5, is GAGVSQTPSNKVTEKGKYVELRCDPISGHTALYWYRQSLGQGPEFLIYFQGTGAADDSGLPNDRFFAVRPEGSVSTLKIQRTERGDSAVYLCASSPTGGETQYFGPGTRLLVL.

The chain recombines TRBV6-6 with TRBJ1-5; perhaps TRBD1 as D (6 bases). This CDR3 comprises 15 residues. V was clipped by 6 bases and J by 2 bases, with 14 bases between them. CDR1 MNHNY and CDR2 SVGAGI come from the germline V gene (reference sequence). The CDR3 here is CASSPAGGGNQPQHF. The CDR3 bases are TGTGCCAGCAGCCCCGCGGGGGGCGGCAATCAGCCCCAGCATTTT.

In its sample, this clonotype was seen a few times. The CDR3 DNA is TGTGCCAGCAGCCAAGACAGATATCAGCCCCAGCATTTT. Amino acid sequence: CASSQDRYQPQHF. This chain connects TRBV3-1 to TRBJ1-5; no firm D call. The CDR3 is made up of 13 amino acids. Germline values: CDR1 LGHDT, CDR2 YNNKEL (reference sequence). Trimming shortened V by 0 bases and J by 5 bases, and 5 bases separated the two germline ends.

V is TRBV13 and J is TRBJ1-2; D is unclear. The CDR3 has 13 amino acids. Trimming left V 2 bases short and J 2 bases short, with 6 bases between. Germline V lookup: CDR1 PRHDT, CDR2 FYEKMQ (reference sequence). The CDR3 loop reads CASSLNANYGYTF. The CDR3 region has the DNA TGTGCCAGCAGCTTAAACGCAAACTATGGCTACACCTTC. The whole variable domain, remainder taken from reference TRBV13 and TRBJ1-2, is AAGVIQSPRHLIKEKRETATLKCYPIPRHDTVYWYQQGPGQDPQFLISFYEKMQSDKGSIPDRFSAQQFSDYHSELNMSSLELGDSALYFCASSLNANYGYTFGSGTRLTVV.

The chain couples TRBV10-1 to TRBJ1-1; D remains ambiguous. The CDR3 length is 15 residues. With 2 bases removed from V and 1 base from J, the gap between germline ends came to 11 bases. The germline V gene encodes CDR1 WNHNN and CDR2 SYGVQD (reference sequence). The CDR3 spells CASSEAGEGNTEAFF. CDR3 nucleotide sequence: TGCGCCAGCAGTGAGGCCGGGGAAGGGAACACTGAAGCTTTCTTT.

This rearrangement joins TRBV20-1 to TRBJ2-1; D uncertain. The CDR3 covers 15 residues. The ends were cut back, 1 base at V and 7 bases at J, with 17 bases in the middle. Looked up from germline, CDR1 is DFQATT and CDR2 is SNEGSKA (reference sequence). This chain's CDR3 is CSARGAVSRVNEQFF. CDR3 nucleotide sequence: TGCAGTGCTAGAGGGGCAGTGTCTAGGGTGAATGAGCAGTTCTTC.

This clonotype was counted ten times or more. DNA for the CDR3: TGTGCCAGCAGCCCGTCCGGACTGGGCGGGGATACGCAGTATTTT. It yields the protein CASSPSGLGGDTQYF. This sequence joins TRBV5-4 and TRBJ2-3, with D maybe TRBD2 (5 bases). Trimming left V 4 bases short and J 6 bases short, with 18 bases between. The CDR3 extends over 15 amino acids. Per germline, CDR1 SGHNT and CDR2 YYREEE (reference sequence).